Listed below are T cell receptor beta chains from one sample, sequenced in a study of PD-L1 blockade in urothelial cancer. Profiling relied on immunoSEQ multiplex PCR, and the TCRdb table lists in-frame clones only, not all of them. This sample has about 81,000 clones, with 90% to 95% found just once. The source material was PBMCs, sampled around atezolizumab (anti-PD-L1) treatment. These receptors came from a man between 60 and 75 years old with urothelial cancer. The CDR3 runs from the conserved cysteine through the conserved F or W. D genes are given only for firm matches. Only some rows state a clone size, as once, few, many or a class for expanded clones.

>NA|18|TRBJ1-3|NA|TRBV7-2
CASSRTLRGQISGNTIYF
TGTGCCAGCAGCAGGACCCTTCGGGGACAAATATCCGGGAACACCATATATTTT
>NA|13|TRBJ1-1|NA|TRBV2
CASSPQWNTEAFF
TGTGCCAGCAGTCCCCAGTGGAACACTGAAGCTTTCTTT
>TRBD1|14|TRBJ2-3|NA|TRBV6-1
CASSTYRGTDTQYF
TGTGCCAGCAGTACCTACAGGGGAACAGATACGCAGTATTTT
>NA|13|TRBJ2-1|once|TRBV7-6
CASSLVPAGEQFF
TGTGCCAGCAGCTTAGTTCCGGCGGGTGAGCAGTTCTTC
>TRBD2|15|TRBJ2-5|once|TRBV29-1
CSVGETSGSLETQYF
TGCAGCGTTGGAGAGACTAGCGGGAGCTTGGAGACCCAGTACTTC
>NA|12|TRBJ2-5|NA|TRBV2
CASSREQETQYF
TGTGCCAGCAGTCGGGAACAAGAGACCCAGTACTTC
>TRBD1|14|TRBJ1-1|NA|TRBV6-4
CASSETGGRTEAFF
TGTGCCAGCAGTGAAACAGGGGGTCGAACTGAAGCTTTCTTT
>TRBD1|12|TRBJ2-1|NA|TRBV11-2
CACTQGGNEQFF
TGTGCCTGCACACAGGGGGGCAATGAGCAGTTCTTC
>NA|15|TRBJ2-3|NA|TRBV2
CASSELGVGTDTQYF
TGTGCCAGCAGTGAGCTAGGAGTGGGCACAGATACGCAGTATTTT
>NA|13|TRBJ2-7|NA|TRBV7-2
CASSLWGGDEQYF
TGTGCCAGCAGCTTATGGGGAGGCGACGAGCAGTACTTC
>NA|16|TRBJ2-2|NA|TRBV7-2
CASSLPGGVNTGELFF
TGTGCCAGCAGCCTACCGGGGGGCGTTAACACCGGGGAGCTGTTTTTT
>TRBD2|19|TRBJ2-5|NA|TRBV7-2
CASSPVGLAGELSKETQYF
TGTGCCAGCAGCCCAGTGGGACTAGCGGGAGAGCTCTCGAAAGAGACCCAGTACTTC
>TRBD2|20|TRBJ2-3|once|TRBV18
CASSPGRTSGGPGGTDTQYF
TGTGCCAGCTCACCAGGCCGGACTAGCGGGGGGCCTGGGGGCACAGATACGCAGTATTTT
>TRBD2|14|TRBJ2-3|NA|TRBV5-1
CASSPGTSLDTQYF
TGCGCCAGCAGCCCCGGGACTAGCTTGGATACGCAGTATTTT
>NA|15|TRBJ2-1|NA|TRBV6-1
CASSERRDPTREQFF
TGTGCCAGCAGTGAACGGCGGGACCCTACAAGGGAGCAGTTCTTC
>NA|13|TRBJ1-2|NA|TRBV30
CACPDSINYGYTF
TGTGCCTGTCCCGACAGTATAAACTATGGCTACACCTTC
>NA|16|TRBJ2-7|NA|TRBV6-5
CASSYPSQGGNYEQYF
TGTGCCAGCAGTTACCCCTCTCAGGGGGGAAACTACGAGCAGTACTTC
>TRBD1|18|TRBJ1-2|NA|TRBV4-1
CASSQDFLDRGQVHGYTF
TGCGCCAGCAGCCAAGATTTTTTGGACAGGGGGCAAGTACATGGCTACACCTTC
>NA|13|TRBJ2-7|NA|TRBV6-1
CARGQTVSYEQYF
TGTGCCAGAGGACAGACGGTCTCCTACGAGCAGTACTTC
>NA|16|TRBJ2-2|NA|TRBV9
CASSVDGDTYTGELFF
TGTGCCAGCAGCGTAGACGGGGATACTTACACCGGGGAGCTGTTTTTT
>TRBD1|14|TRBJ1-5|NA|TRBV6-5
CASSLTGYGQPQHF
TGTGCCAGCAGTTTGACAGGGTACGGTCAGCCCCAGCATTTT
>NA|13|TRBJ2-3|NA|TRBV2
CASSGEVGDTQYF
TGTGCCAGCAGTGGGGAGGTTGGAGATACGCAGTATTTT
>NA|14|TRBJ1-4|NA|TRBV7-9
CASSFQEGDEKLFF
TGTGCCAGCAGCTTCCAAGAAGGGGATGAAAAACTGTTTTTT
>NA|13|TRBJ1-5|NA|TRBV27
CASSLSENQPQHF
TGTGCCAGCAGTTTATCCGAGAATCAGCCCCAGCATTTT
>TRBD1|16|TRBJ2-5|NA|TRBV6-5
CASSSWTGGGQETQYF
TGTGCCAGCAGTTCCTGGACAGGGGGAGGGCAAGAGACCCAGTACTTC
>NA|19|TRBJ1-5|NA|TRBV9
CASSVEGGWAENSNQPQHF
TGTGCCAGCAGCGTAGAAGGAGGTTGGGCAGAAAATAGCAATCAGCCCCAGCATTTT
>TRBD1|17|TRBJ2-4|NA|TRBV29-1
CSVDPQGRGRAKNIQYF
TGCAGCGTTGACCCACAGGGCAGGGGGCGAGCCAAAAACATTCAGTACTTC
>NA|14|TRBJ1-5|many|TRBV27
CASSLSAGVQPQHF
TGTGCCAGCAGTTTATCGGCAGGGGTGCAGCCCCAGCATTTT
>NA|12|TRBJ2-7|NA|TRBV15
CATSVRLYEQYF
TGTGCCACCAGCGTCAGGCTCTACGAGCAGTACTTC
>TRBD1|16|TRBJ2-2|once|TRBV4-3
CASSQTGTANTGELFF
TGCGCCAGCAGCCAAACTGGGACAGCGAACACCGGGGAGCTGTTTTTT
>NA|14|TRBJ1-2|NA|TRBV5-4
CASSSSGATYGYTF
TGTGCCAGCAGCTCGAGCGGCGCGACCTATGGCTACACCTTC
>TRBD1|14|TRBJ2-5|NA|TRBV7-8
CASRGQGAWETQYF
TGTGCCAGCCGGGGACAGGGGGCTTGGGAGACCCAGTACTTC
>NA|15|TRBJ1-5|NA|TRBV7-2
CASSLDSRVVQPQHF
TGTGCCAGCAGCTTAGATTCAAGAGTGGTACAGCCCCAGCATTTT
>NA|14|TRBJ2-5|NA|TRBV2
CASSEWRGQETQYF
TGTGCCAGCAGTGAGTGGCGGGGACAAGAGACCCAGTACTTC